The present entry profiles one TCR beta chain with its context. The same CDR3 can be traced to other DNA sequences in this sample. These data originate in a study of blood T cell repertoires in COVID-19. Generated by immunoSEQ multiplex PCR, the TCRdb table keeps only in-frame clones and is missing some. Among around 470,000 clones listed, about 91% were seen once. The V and J ends lost 2 bases and 1 base respectively, with 3 bases between them. This CDR3 contains 13 residues. V usage is TRBV12-3 or TRBV12-4 and J usage is TRBJ1-5; D gene uncertain. The sample comprised peripheral blood. The clonotype comes from a man younger than 30 with COVID-19, enrolled during active disease. The CDR3 spells CASSLQSNQPQHF. The CDR3 coding sequence is TGTGCCAGCAGTTTACAGAGCAATCAGCCCCAGCATTTT.